This T cell receptor (beta chain) was recorded in a study of T cells in Graves' hyperthyroidism and ophthalmopathy. Germline values: CDR1 PRHDT, CDR2 FYEKMQ (reference sequence). The CDR3 has 13 residues. The V end lost 3 bases, the J end lost 5 bases, and 7 bases lay between the germline ends. TCR beta CDR3 regions were amplified from RNA transcripts. With the HTBI primer set, the TCR CDR3 went through a first round of RT-PCR. TCRdb re-analysed the multiplex PCR reads in MiXCR, keeping a single row per CDR3 protein. The data contain about 420,000 distinct CDR3 sequences, around 16% of them seen just once; the ten biggest clones take up just under 8%. This clonotype was seen ten or more times.

The V and J genes are TRBV13 and TRBJ1-4, with D maybe TRBD1 (5 bases). The TCR sequence derives from a woman aged 18-35 years with Graves' hyperthyroidism. Sequencing was performed on blood. The CDR3, as DNA: TGTGCCAGCAGCTTCCGGGGGAATGAAAAACTGTTTTTT. It is translated as CASSFRGNEKLFF.